The sequence of this T cell receptor (beta chain) was determined in a study of identical twins. TCRdb recomputed calls from the 5' RACE reads with MiXCR, one row per CDR3 protein. The sample holds more than 1.5 million distinct CDR3 sequences, under 35% seen once. Study results and limitations: Monozygotic twins shared more out-of-frame TCR alpha than recombination models predicted. Whereas memory repertoires showed no such difference, abundant cord blood beta clonotypes carried fewer insertions.

There are 16 residues in the CDR3. Worth noting for this clonotype: Its target is not known.

The chain links TRBV12-3 or TRBV12-4 to TRBJ2-1; no firm D call. The end of the DNA fits TRBJ2-7 better, so the J call may be wrong. Sequences were obtained from cord blood. The sequence was collected from a newborn girl in good health. The CDR3 bases are TGTGCCAGCAGTTTAGCGGGGTCTAGGCCTTACAATGAGCAGTACTTC. Its protein is CASSLAGSRPYNEQYF.